This entry concerns a single TCR beta chain. Its matching antigen is unknown. RNA transcripts yielded amplified TCR beta CDR3 regions. Carried out on the TCR CDR3, a first-round RT-PCR used the HTBI primer set. From the multiplex PCR reads, TCRdb called clonotypes with MiXCR, one entry per CDR3 protein. The sample includes 700,000 to 950,000 distinct CDR3 sequences, roughly 32% of them seen just once. These data are taken from a study of T cells in Graves' hyperthyroidism and ophthalmopathy. Germline V gene data show CDR1 as SQVTM and CDR2 as ANQGSEA. Trimming left V 2 bases short and J 4 bases short, with 15 bases between. The CDR3 consists of 15 residues. Overall study findings and caveats: Researchers found most expanded thyroid clonotypes above 0.001 in blood as well.

The TCR comes from a woman aged 40 to 49 with Graves' hyperthyroidism. The sequencing sample was made of blood. The chain joins TRBV29-1 to TRBJ2-1; no clear D. The CDR3 protein is CSVEKGATIYNEQFF. As DNA, the CDR3 is TGCAGCGTTGAAAAAGGTGCCACCATTTACAATGAGCAGTTCTTC.